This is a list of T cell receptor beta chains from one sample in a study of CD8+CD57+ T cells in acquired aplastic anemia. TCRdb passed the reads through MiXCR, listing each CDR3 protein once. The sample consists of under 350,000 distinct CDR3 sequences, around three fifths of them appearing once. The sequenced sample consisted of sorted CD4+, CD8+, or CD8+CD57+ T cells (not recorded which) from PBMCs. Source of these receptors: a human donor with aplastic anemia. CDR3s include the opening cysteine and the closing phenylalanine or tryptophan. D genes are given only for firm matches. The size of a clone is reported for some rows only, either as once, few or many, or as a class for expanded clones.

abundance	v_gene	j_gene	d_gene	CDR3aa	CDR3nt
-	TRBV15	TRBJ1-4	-	CATSRDQGEKLFF	TGTGCCACCAGCAGAGATCAGGGAGAAAAACTGTTTTTT
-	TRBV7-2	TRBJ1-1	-	CASTWGGSDTEAFF	TGTGCCAGCACCTGGGGGGGGTCGGACACTGAAGCTTTCTTT
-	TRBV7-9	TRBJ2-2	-	CASSFDSGTDTGELFF	TGTGCCAGCAGCTTTGACAGTGGCACGGACACCGGGGAGCTGTTTTTT
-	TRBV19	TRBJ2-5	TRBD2	CASSTAGTRETQYF	TGTGCCAGTAGTACGGCCGGGACTAGGGAGACCCAGTACTTC
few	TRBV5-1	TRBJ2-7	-	CASSLEQGTDEQYF	TGCGCCAGCAGCTTGGAACAGGGAACGGACGAGCAGTACTTC
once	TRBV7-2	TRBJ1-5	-	CASSPQFGQPQHF	TGTGCCAGCAGCCCCCAATTCGGCCAGCCCCAGCATTTT
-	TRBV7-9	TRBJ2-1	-	CASSKIGGGYNEQFF	TGTGCCAGCAGCAAGATAGGTGGGGGATACAATGAGCAGTTCTTC
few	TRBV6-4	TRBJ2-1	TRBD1	CASSEGTGGNEQFF	TGTGCCAGCAGTGAGGGGACAGGGGGCAATGAGCAGTTCTTC
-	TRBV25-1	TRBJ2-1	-	CASSEYGGEYPYNEQFF	TGTGCCAGCAGTGAATACGGGGGAGAATATCCCTACAATGAGCAGTTCTTC
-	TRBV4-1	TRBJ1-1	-	CASSQGQILDTEDFF	TGCGCCAGCAGCCAAGGACAGATCCTGGACACTGAAGATTTCTTT
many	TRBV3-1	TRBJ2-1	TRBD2	CASSQEGGRLGEQFF	TGTGCCAGCAGCCAAGAGGGCGGGAGGCTGGGTGAGCAGTTCTTC
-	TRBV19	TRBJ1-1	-	CASAGHFNTEAFF	TGTGCCAGTGCGGGACATTTTAACACTGAAGCTTTCTTT